Listed below are T cell receptor beta chains from one sample, sequenced in a study of cytomegalovirus exposure and HLA in healthy donors. Method: immunoSEQ multiplex PCR; TCRdb's copy keeps in-frame clones and lacks some. The sample contains about 180,000 clones, 65% to 80% of which appear only once. Sequenced sample: PBMCs. The source is a woman in her 30s in good health and CMV-seropositive. Both conserved end residues are part of each CDR3. D genes are given only for firm matches.

d_call	v_call	j_call	cdr3_aa
-	TRBV10-3	TRBJ2-2	CAISESAINTGELFF
-	TRBV12-5	TRBJ2-7	CASARGSHEQYF
-	TRBV4-1	TRBJ1-5	CASSLGGSQPQHF
TRBD1	TRBV5-1	TRBJ1-2	CASSPQTGADYGYTF
-	TRBV9	TRBJ1-2	CASSRGGNGYTF
TRBD1	TRBV7-9	TRBJ2-1	CASSIIGTGGGEQFF
-	TRBV19	TRBJ1-1	CASSNIRGAEAFF
-	TRBV12-2	TRBJ2-7	CASRLASGDSYEQYF
-	TRBV6-5	TRBJ1-5	CASSSRRGENPQHF
TRBD2	TRBV4-1	TRBJ2-2	CASSSLTSGGADTGELFF
TRBD1	TRBV7-9	TRBJ2-2	CASSSRQGPGELFF
-	TRBV28	TRBJ2-7	CASSPDQIQYF
-	TRBV6-5	TRBJ1-2	CASIGDIVGYYTF
-	TRBV13	TRBJ2-7	CASSLPAGNGEQYF
TRBD1	TRBV19	TRBJ1-1	CASSAYRGNTEAFF
-	TRBV7-2	TRBJ1-5	CASSVSGGLSGNQPQHF
TRBD1	TRBV28	TRBJ2-1	CASTEPPGGGEQFF
TRBD2	TRBV7-2	TRBJ2-1	CASSFTSGTYNEQFF
TRBD2	TRBV11-1	TRBJ2-5	CASSRGTSGGVETQYF
TRBD2	TRBV6-1	TRBJ2-2	CASSESSGYTGELFF
TRBD2	TRBV11-2	TRBJ2-7	CASSSGLAYEQYF
-	TRBV27	TRBJ1-5	CASSPISVLHNSNQPQHF
TRBD1	TRBV23-1	TRBJ1-2	CASSPEQGHGYTF
-	TRBV28	TRBJ1-2	CASSSGGYTF
TRBD1	TRBV11-2	TRBJ1-2	CASSFGFRFGQGASGYTF
-	TRBV6-5	TRBJ2-5	CASSYSEETQYF
-	TRBV28	TRBJ2-7	CASSLEGATYEQYF
-	TRBV6-6	TRBJ2-2	CASSYPTENTGELFF
-	TRBV18	TRBJ1-1	CASSPSGGDTEAFF
-	TRBV5-1	TRBJ2-3	CASRMGSRVDTQYF
TRBD1	TRBV11-3	TRBJ2-5	CASSAGTGVETQYF
TRBD1	TRBV6-5	TRBJ1-4	CASSNRGRGKLFF
TRBD1	TRBV30	TRBJ1-5	CAWSWDRGSNQPQHF
TRBD2	TRBV6-1	TRBJ2-5	CASSQRGRRETQYF
TRBD1	TRBV13	TRBJ1-2	CASSQRSGTGVGYTF
-	TRBV16	TRBJ2-7	CASSQSDRYEQYF
TRBD2	TRBV4-3	TRBJ2-1	CASSPLSGDEQFF
-	TRBV7-6	TRBJ2-7	CASTDRPGEQYF
-	TRBV6-1	-	CASSEEGSWGLSYEQYF
TRBD1	TRBV9	TRBJ1-5	CASGTDSNQPQHF
-	TRBV19	TRBJ1-2	CASRPAGLNDYGYTF
TRBD1	TRBV10-3	TRBJ1-5	CATRQGARGDQPQHF
-	TRBV14	TRBJ1-4	CASSQDPGARKLFF
-	TRBV11-2	TRBJ2-7	CASQRGGSYEQYF
-	TRBV7-2	TRBJ2-7	CASSPGRGEQYF
-	TRBV28	TRBJ2-1	CASRESYNEQFF
-	TRBV6-5	TRBJ2-5	CASRKGAAETQYF
-	TRBV11-2	TRBJ2-5	CASSRSLETQYF